The text below deals with one T cell receptor beta chain. Measured with immunoSEQ multiplex PCR; TCRdb has only the in-frame clones, and not every one. The table shows tens of thousands of clones, with 90% to 95% occurring only once. The data are from a study of T cell changes during pregnancy in multiple sclerosis. The CDR3 is 15 amino acids. V was clipped by 0 bases and J by 6 bases, with 11 bases between them. CDR1 is MGHRA and CDR2 is YSYEKL in the germline V gene. The source material was peripheral blood, sampled in the third trimester of pregnancy. This sequence originates from a female donor in good health, enrolled as a control in a pregnancy study. V is TRBV4-1 and J is TRBJ2-2, with a possible D match to TRBD2 (6 bases). CDR3: CASSQEGTFPGELFF. DNA for the CDR3: TGCGCCAGCAGCCAAGAGGGGACTTTCCCCGGGGAGCTGTTTTTT.